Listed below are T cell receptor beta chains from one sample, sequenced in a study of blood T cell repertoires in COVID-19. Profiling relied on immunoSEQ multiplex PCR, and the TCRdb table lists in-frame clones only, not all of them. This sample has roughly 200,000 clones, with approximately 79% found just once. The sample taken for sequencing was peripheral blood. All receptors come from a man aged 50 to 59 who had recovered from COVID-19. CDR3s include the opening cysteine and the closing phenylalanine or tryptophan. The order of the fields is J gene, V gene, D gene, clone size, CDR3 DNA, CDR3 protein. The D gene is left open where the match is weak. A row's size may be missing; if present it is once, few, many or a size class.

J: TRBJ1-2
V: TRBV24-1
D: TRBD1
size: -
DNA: TGTGCCACCAGTGATTTTGCAGGGACAGGGGGATTCTATGGCTACACCTTC
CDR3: CATSDFAGTGGFYGYTF

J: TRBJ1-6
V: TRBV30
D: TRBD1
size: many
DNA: TGTGCCTGGAGTAGACAGGGGGATTCACCCCTCCACTTT
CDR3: CAWSRQGDSPLHF

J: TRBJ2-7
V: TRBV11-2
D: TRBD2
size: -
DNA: TGTGCCAGCAGCCTGCCAGGACAGGGTAGGAGCGGGAGGGCCCGCGAGCAGTACTTC
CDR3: CASSLPGQGRSGRAREQYF

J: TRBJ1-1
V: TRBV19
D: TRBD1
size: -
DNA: TGTGCCAGTATCCAGAGACAGGGGGCCTCTGAAGCTTTCTTT
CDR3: CASIQRQGASEAFF

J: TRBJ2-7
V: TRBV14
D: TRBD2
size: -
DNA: TGTGCCAGCAGCCAAGGGGGACTAGCTCGGGCCTACGAGCAGTACTTC
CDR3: CASSQGGLARAYEQYF

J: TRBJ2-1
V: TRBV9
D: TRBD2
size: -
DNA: TGTGCCAGCAGCGTTGGACTAGCGGGAAGGTTGGGTGAGCAGTTCTTC
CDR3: CASSVGLAGRLGEQFF

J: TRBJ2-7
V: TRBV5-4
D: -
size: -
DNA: TGTGCCAGCAGCTTCCAAACAGGGTCCCGGAACGAGCAGTACTTC
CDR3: CASSFQTGSRNEQYF

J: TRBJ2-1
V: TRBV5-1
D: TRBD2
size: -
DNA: TGCGCCAGCAGCACCCAGCGGGAAACATACAATGAGCAGTTCTTC
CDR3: CASSTQRETYNEQFF

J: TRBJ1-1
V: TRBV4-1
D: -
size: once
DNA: TGCGCCAGCAGCCAGACCCAGGTAGGGGGTTCTGAAGCTTTCTTT
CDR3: CASSQTQVGGSEAFF

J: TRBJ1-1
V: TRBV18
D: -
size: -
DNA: TGTGCCAGCTCACCACTTGCCCAGGGGCGGACTGAAGCTTTCTTT
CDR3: CASSPLAQGRTEAFF

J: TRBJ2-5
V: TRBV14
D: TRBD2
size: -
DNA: TGTGCCAGCAGCCTAAGACTAGCGGGACAAGAGACCCAGTACTTC
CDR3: CASSLRLAGQETQYF

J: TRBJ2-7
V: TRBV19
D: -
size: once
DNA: TGTGCCAGTAGTATAGATGATACCGGGGTATCCTACGAGCAGTACTTC
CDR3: CASSIDDTGVSYEQYF

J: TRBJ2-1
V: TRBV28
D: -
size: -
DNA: TGTGCCAGCAGTCTATCCTCCCCCAATGAGCAGTTCTTC
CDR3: CASSLSSPNEQFF

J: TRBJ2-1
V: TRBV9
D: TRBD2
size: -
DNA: TGTGCCAGCACCCCAACATGGGCTAGCGGGAGGCTGAATGAGCAGTTCTTC
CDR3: CASTPTWASGRLNEQFF

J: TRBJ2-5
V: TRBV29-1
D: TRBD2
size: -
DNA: TGCAGCGTTGAAGACCACCGGCGCCCGGGGGGGGACTTC
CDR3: CSVEDHRRPGGDF

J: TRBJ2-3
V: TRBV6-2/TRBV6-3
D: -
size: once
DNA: TGTGCCAGCAGTTACTGGGACAAATACACGATAGATACGCAGTATTTT
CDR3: CASSYWDKYTIDTQYF

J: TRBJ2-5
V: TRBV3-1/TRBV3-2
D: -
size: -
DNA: TGTGCCAGCAGCCAAGACGGGGAGACCCAGTACTTC
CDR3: CASSQDGETQYF

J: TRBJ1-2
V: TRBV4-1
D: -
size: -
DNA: TGCGCCAGCAGCCGAAGATCAGGCCCAGCCGAATACTATGGCTACACCTTC
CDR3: CASSRRSGPAEYYGYTF

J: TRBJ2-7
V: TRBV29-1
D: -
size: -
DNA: TGCAGCGTAGCGAAGGCCGGGACACGGAGCGAGCAGTACTTC
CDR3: CSVAKAGTRSEQYF

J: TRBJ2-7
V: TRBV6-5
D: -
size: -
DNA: TGTGCCAGCAGCCTTAAGCCTGACAGAGAGCAGTACTTC
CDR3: CASSLKPDREQYF

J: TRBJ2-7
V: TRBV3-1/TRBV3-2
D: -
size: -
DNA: TGTGCCAGCAGCCCCTTGGGGGGGCGTCGGACCTACGAGCAGTACTTC
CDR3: CASSPLGGRRTYEQYF

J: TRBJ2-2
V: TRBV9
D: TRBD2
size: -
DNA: TGTGCCAGCAGCGTAGCGGGACTAGAAGACACCGGGGAGCTGTTTTTT
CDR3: CASSVAGLEDTGELFF

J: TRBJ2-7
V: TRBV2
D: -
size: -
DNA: TGTGCCAGCAGCCCCCCCGGAGGGCTTTCCTACGAGCAGTACTTC
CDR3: CASSPPGGLSYEQYF

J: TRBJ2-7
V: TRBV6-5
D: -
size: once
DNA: TGTGCCAGCAGCGGGGGAGGGGGCGAGCAGTACTTC
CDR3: CASSGGGGEQYF

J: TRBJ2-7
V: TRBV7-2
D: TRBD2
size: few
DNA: TGTGCCAGCAGATTGACTAGCGGACACTACGAGCAGTACTTC
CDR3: CASRLTSGHYEQYF

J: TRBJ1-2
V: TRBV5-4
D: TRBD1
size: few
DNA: TGTGCCAGCAGCAGCAGGACAGGGAAGAAGTATGGCTACACCTTC
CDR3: CASSSRTGKKYGYTF

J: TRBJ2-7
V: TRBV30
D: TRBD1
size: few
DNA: TGTGCCTGGAGTCCCGGGACAGGGGGCGTCCACGAGCAGTACTTC
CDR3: CAWSPGTGGVHEQYF

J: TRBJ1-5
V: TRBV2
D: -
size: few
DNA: TGTGCCAGCAGTGAGTTTGAGGGGGTTAGCAATCAGCCCCAGCATTTT
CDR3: CASSEFEGVSNQPQHF

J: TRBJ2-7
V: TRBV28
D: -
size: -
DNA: TGTGCCAGCAGCCCCTGGAGCGGACCACTAGGCGAGCAGTACTTC
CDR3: CASSPWSGPLGEQYF

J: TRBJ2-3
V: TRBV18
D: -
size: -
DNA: TGTGCCAGCTCACCACCGGTGGCTAGCGCTTACACAGATACGCAGTATTTT
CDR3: CASSPPVASAYTDTQYF

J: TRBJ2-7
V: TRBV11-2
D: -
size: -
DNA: TGTGCCAGCAGCTCCGCCGGGTTCAACGAGCAGTACTTC
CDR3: CASSSAGFNEQYF

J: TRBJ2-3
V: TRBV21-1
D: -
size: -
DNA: TGTGCCAGCAGCAAAAACCGGGGAACCAAACAGGGTACGCAGTATTTT
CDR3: CASSKNRGTKQGTQYF

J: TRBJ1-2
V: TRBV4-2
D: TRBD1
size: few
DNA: TGTGCCAGCAGCCAAGATCGGATAGTTAGAGACAGGGATGCTGGTGGCTACACCTTC
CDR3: CASSQDRIVRDRDAGGYTF

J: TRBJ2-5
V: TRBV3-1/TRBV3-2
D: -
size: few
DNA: TGTGCCAGCAGCCAAGCTAGCCAAGAGACCCAGTACTTC
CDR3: CASSQASQETQYF

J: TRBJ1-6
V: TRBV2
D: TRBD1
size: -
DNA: TGTGCCACGGGGGACAGGTTCGATTCACCCCTCCACTTT
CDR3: CATGDRFDSPLHF